Below are 17 T cell receptor beta chains sequenced from a single sample in a study of blood T cell repertoires in COVID-19 (dated by TCRdb to 2020 to 2021). Receptors were amplified or captured by the immunoSEQ multiplex PCR assay. Imported from immuneACCESS, the table was reduced by TCRdb to in-frame sequences with V and J called. These copies leave out some clones; in studies compared against another copy, an unresolved V gene accounts for under half, and the cause of the remainder is not known. Recorded for this sample are around 200,000 clones; about 86% of them occurred a single time. The ten biggest clones cover approximately 7.4% of the sample. The sequenced sample consisted of peripheral blood. The receptors come from a woman between 50 and 59 years old with acute or convalescent COVID-19.

This chain connects TRBV2 to TRBJ2-5; the D gene is possibly TRBD1 (6 bases). V was pared by 6 bases and J by 4 bases, with 15 bases between. The CDR3 covers 14 residues. Germline V lookup: CDR1 SNHLY, CDR2 FYNNEI. CDR3 residues: CASRAGVGGETQYF. CDR3 bases: TGTGCCAGCAGAGCAGGGGTCGGAGGAGAGACCCAGTACTTC.

The chain links TRBV18 to TRBJ2-7, with D uncertain. The CDR3 has 13 amino acids. Between the trimmed V and J ends, which lost 2 bases and 6 bases, there was a span of 11 bases. CDR1 is KGHSH, CDR2 LQKENI, per germline. The DNA of the CDR3 is TGTGCCAGCTCACCAATTGAGAGAGGCGAGCAGTACTTC. Protein sequence: CASSPIERGEQYF.

The rearrangement uses TRBV27 and TRBJ2-1; a possible D gene is TRBD2 (6 bases). V lost 2 bases and J lost 1, with 12 bases in between. Germline values: CDR1 MNHEY, CDR2 SMNVEV (reference sequence). The CDR3 runs to 16 residues. CDR3 coding DNA: TGTGCCAGCAGTTTAATGGCTAGCGCTTCCTACAATGAGCAGTTCTTC. It codes for CASSLMASASYNEQFF.

The chain employs TRBV18 and TRBJ2-7; D is possibly TRBD2 (6 bases). Germline values: CDR1 KGHSH, CDR2 LQKENI. The CDR3 is 15 amino acids. Trimming shortened V by 2 bases and J by 6 bases, and 17 bases separated the two germline ends. The CDR3 region is CASSPSGLTSAEQYF. CDR3 coding DNA: TGTGCCAGCTCACCATCGGGACTGACCTCCGCCGAGCAGTACTTC. The full variable domain, its missing parts supplied by reference TRBV18 and TRBJ2-7, is NAGVMQNPRHLVRRRGQEARLRCSPMKGHSHVYWYRQLPEEGLKFMVYLQKENIIDESGMPKERFSAEFPKEGPSILRIQQVVRGDSAAYFCASSPSGLTSAEQYFGPGTRLTVT.

The chain uses TRBV18 and TRBJ1-2, with 9 bases fitting TRBD1. The CDR3 is 14 residues long. V dropped 4 bases and J dropped 4; count of bases not matched to a gene: 4. CDR1 is KGHSH, CDR2 LQKENI, per germline. The CDR3 DNA reads as TGTGCCAGCTCACGGACAGGGGATGGCTATGGCTACACCTTC. Amino acid sequence: CASSRTGDGYGYTF.

In nucleotides, the CDR3 is TGCGCCAGCAGCTCGGGACAGGGATCGTTTGGCTACACCTTC. The encoded protein is CASSSGQGSFGYTF. The chain has TRBV5-1 and TRBJ1-2, with TRBD1 matching 9 bases. The CDR3 runs 14 residues. Germline lookup yields CDR1 SGHRS and CDR2 YFSETQ. Germline trimming cut 3 bases from V and 7 bases from J; bases unmatched to any gene: 7.

This chain joins TRBV15 and TRBJ1-6; TRBD1 matches at 11 bases. The length of the CDR3 is 16 residues. Trimming took 3 bases from V and 8 from J; bases not matched to a gene: 6. CDR1 LNHNV and CDR2 YYDKDF come from the germline V gene (reference sequence). The CDR3 DNA is TGTGCCACCAGCAGCGGGACAGGGGGATGGTATTCACCCCTCCACTTT. It translates to CATSSGTGGWYSPLHF.

The chain links TRBV3-1 (or the pseudogene TRBV3-2) to TRBJ2-3, with 8 nucleotides matching TRBD2. Losses at the gene ends were 3 bases for V and 0 bases for J; bases not matched to a gene: 17. The CDR3 is 20 residues long. Germline CDR1 and CDR2: LGHDT and YNNKEL (reference sequence). CDR3 in amino acids: CASSHLLGTRGTASTDTQYF. The CDR3 DNA is TGTGCCAGCAGCCACTTGCTGGGGACTAGGGGAACCGCTAGCACAGATACGCAGTATTTT.

This sequence joins TRBV5-1 and TRBJ1-1; D is uncertain. V was shortened by 1 base and J by 4 bases, with 17 bases between the two germline ends. The CDR3 is 16 amino acids. Germline loops: CDR1 SGHRS, CDR2 YFSETQ. The DNA of the CDR3 is TGCGCCAGCAGCTTGCGCAGGCCCCCGGTATCCACTGAAGCTTTCTTT. It translates to CASSLRRPPVSTEAFF.

This clone was found once. This rearrangement joins TRBV2 to TRBJ2-5, with D unclear. The CDR3 runs to 15 residues. V dropped 1 base and J dropped 5 bases, with 14 bases sitting between them. The germline CDR1 and CDR2 sequences are SNHLY and FYNNEI. The CDR3: CASSEERVSGETQYF. The CDR3 bases are TGTGCCAGCAGTGAAGAGCGAGTGAGTGGGGAGACCCAGTACTTC.

This chain connects TRBV7-9 to TRBJ2-7; possible D gene TRBD2, 5 bases. Germline lookup yields CDR1 SEHNR and CDR2 FQNEAQ (reference sequence). Trimming pared 0 bases from V and 0 bases from J, leaving 9 bases between. The CDR3 length is 15 residues. CDR3 DNA: TGTGCCAGCAGCTTAGCGCGGGCGAGCTCCTACGAGCAGTACTTC. Its translation: CASSLARASSYEQYF.

The sample holds one count of this clone. The chain joins TRBV11-1 to TRBJ2-3; perhaps TRBD1 as D (7 bases). V dropped 2 bases and J dropped 3 bases, with 15 bases sitting between them. CDR1 and CDR2 from the germline V gene are SGHAT and FQDESV (reference sequence). This CDR3 contains 16 residues. Here the CDR3 reads CASSLLAQGGTDTQYF. Here the CDR3 DNA reads TGTGCCAGCAGCTTACTCGCGCAGGGGGGTACAGATACGCAGTATTTT.

The V gene is TRBV30, the J gene TRBJ2-7; D may be TRBD1 (5 bases). This CDR3 region has 14 residues. The germline V gene encodes CDR1 GTSNPN and CDR2 SVGIG (reference sequence). Between the trimmed V and J ends, which lost 4 bases and 4 bases, there was a span of 17 bases. CDR3 DNA: TGTGCCTGGAACCTCCAGGGTTTTGGATACGAGCAGTACTTC. Its translation: CAWNLQGFGYEQYF.

V is TRBV7-6 and J is TRBJ2-5; 10 bases map to TRBD2. This CDR3 has 17 amino acids. V was clipped by 0 bases and J by 5 bases; unmatched bases: 9. CDR1 and CDR2 from the germline V gene are SGHVS and FNYEAQ. The CDR3 sequence: CASSLASLAGVGETQYF. The DNA of the CDR3 is TGTGCCAGCAGCTTAGCGTCGCTAGCGGGAGTCGGGGAGACCCAGTACTTC.

In its sample, this clone was seen a few times. V usage is TRBV28 and J usage is TRBJ2-2; TRBD2 aligns across 9 bases. The CDR3 extends over 15 amino acids. The germline CDR1 and CDR2 sequences are MDHEN and SYDVKM. With V trimmed by 7 bases and J by 5 bases, 8 bases remained unmatched. CDR3 sequence: CASNPSGVGTGELFF. In DNA, the CDR3 is TGTGCCAGCAACCCTAGCGGGGTGGGAACCGGGGAGCTGTTTTTT. Together with reference TRBV28 and TRBJ2-2, the CDR3 gives the full variable domain: DVKVTQSSRYLVKRTGEKVFLECVQDMDHENMFWYRQDPGLGLRLIYFSYDVKMKEKGDIPEGYSVSREKKERFSLILESASTNQTSMYLCASNPSGVGTGELFFGEGSRLTVL.

A few counts support this clone. This chain connects TRBV5-1 to TRBJ1-1; tentatively, D is TRBD1 (5 bases). The CDR3 has 14 amino acids. Looked up from germline, CDR1 is SGHRS and CDR2 is YFSETQ. V was trimmed by 1 base and J by 5 bases, leaving 12 bases between them. The DNA of the CDR3 is TGCGCCAGCAGCTTGTCCTCAGGGTGGACTGAAGCTTTCTTT. Its translation is CASSLSSGWTEAFF. Looking up the rest from reference TRBV5-1 and TRBJ1-1 gives the full variable domain: KAGVTQTPRYLIKTRGQQVTLSCSPISGHRSVSWYQQTPGQGLQFLFEYFSETQRNKGNFPGRFSGRQFSNSRSEMNVSTLELGDSALYLCASSLSSGWTEAFFGQGTRLTVV.

The genes are TRBV19 and TRBJ1-5, with TRBD1 matching over 7 bases. This CDR3 contains 14 residues. The V gene end was trimmed by 9 bases and the J gene end by 0 bases; junction bases not matched to a gene: 5. Germline assignment: CDR1 LNHDA and CDR2 SQIVND (reference sequence). CDR3 nucleotides: TGTGCCAGCAACAGGGGTAATAGCAATCAGCCCCAGCATTTT. It translates to CASNRGNSNQPQHF.